This TCR beta chain was sequenced in a study of T-cell reconstitution after alpha-beta-depleted transplantation in children. V was pared by 10 bases and J by 4 bases, with 8 bases between. This CDR3 has 11 residues. In germline, CDR1 is MNHEY, CDR2 SMNVEV (reference sequence). Using unique molecular identifiers, the investigators prepared the TCRbeta library. MiXCR, run by TCRdb on the PCR reads, gives a single entry per CDR3 protein. The sample has hundreds of thousands of distinct CDR3 sequences; over 20% are singletons. This clonotype was sampled from a girl aged 2 to 9 with Fanconi anemia, due to receive a stem cell transplant. The sample here was PBMCs, taken before TCRalphabeta/CD19-depleted stem cell transplant. This chain connects TRBV27 to TRBJ2-1; no reliable D call. CDR3 DNA sequence: TGTGCCACCACGCGGTACAATGAGCAGTTCTTC. As protein: CATTRYNEQFF.